This TCR beta chain comes out of a study of cytomegalovirus exposure and HLA in healthy donors. Study background: Genetic ancestry analysis placed over 75% of the 410 or so donors that were genotyped in the Caucasian-associated cluster. Notes on the study in general: Some segments of the V type, notably TRBV6-2 and TRBV6-3, were excluded as indistinguishable. Links to common viral pathogens appeared, in a later analysis, for several of the most significant clusters.

Notes on this clone: Antigen specificity is unknown.

The PCR employed 60 Vbeta primers together with 13 Jbeta primers. TCRdb's table, derived via immunoSEQ multiplex PCR, lists solely in-frame clones and lacks some. The sample has 100,000 to 150,000 clones, 76% seen once. The ends lost 3 bases at V and 5 bases at J; junction bases unmatched: 6. The CDR3 totals 14 residues. Per the germline V gene, CDR1 is SGHNT and CDR2 is YYREEE (reference sequence). The sample comprised PBMCs. V usage is TRBV5-4 and J usage is TRBJ2-7, with 9 bases that match TRBD1. This sequence was found in a man aged 50-60 years in good health and CMV-seronegative. The CDR3 sequence: CASSSRTGANEQYF. CDR3 DNA sequence: TGTGCCAGCAGCTCCCGGACAGGGGCCAACGAGCAGTACTTC.